The clone carrying this T cell receptor beta chain was found many times. The antigen is undetermined. There were at least 5.5 micrograms of total RNA extracted from every sample. The data are from a study of blood T cells in healthy people across ages. Study-level results: CMV status of donors was unknown, possibly confounding expanded clonotype changes.

Next came a second PCR, run for roughly 6 to 11 cycles, which used a sample-barcoded 5' primer along with a J-beta primer mix. MiXCR, run by TCRdb on the 5' RACE reads, gives a single entry per CDR3 protein. This table has around 870,000 distinct CDR3 sequences, less than 35% appearing once. Germline-derived CDR1 and CDR2 are SGHTA and FQGNSA. The CDR3 is 13 amino acids. Trimming stripped 3 bases from V and 5 bases from J, with 10 bases between. This chain connects TRBV7-2 to TRBJ2-5; D is possibly TRBD1 (6 bases). Specimen: blood. This receptor was identified in a woman aged 80 or older in good health. DNA for the CDR3: TGTGCCAGCAGCTTGGGGGCGTACGAGACCCAGTACTTC. As protein: CASSLGAYETQYF.